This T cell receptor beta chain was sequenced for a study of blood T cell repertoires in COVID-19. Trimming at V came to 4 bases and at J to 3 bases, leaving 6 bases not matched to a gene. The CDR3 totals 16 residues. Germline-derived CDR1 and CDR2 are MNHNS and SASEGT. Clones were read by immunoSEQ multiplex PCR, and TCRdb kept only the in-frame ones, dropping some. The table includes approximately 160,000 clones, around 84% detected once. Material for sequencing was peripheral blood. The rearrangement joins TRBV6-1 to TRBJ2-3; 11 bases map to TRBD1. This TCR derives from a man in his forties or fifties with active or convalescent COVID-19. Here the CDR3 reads CASSVSGQGATDTQYF. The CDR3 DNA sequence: TGTGCCAGCAGTGTATCCGGACAGGGGGCTACAGATACGCAGTATTTT.